This T cell receptor (beta chain) was found in a study of cytomegalovirus exposure and HLA in healthy donors. Study-level points and caveats: Rarity characterized most TCR sequences, yet some public TCRs appeared in many donors.

In the PCR, 60 Vbeta and 13 Jbeta primers were used. TCRdb's table, derived via immunoSEQ multiplex PCR, lists solely in-frame clones and lacks some. This sample has approximately 170,000 clones; about 81% occur once, and the top ten carry under 5%. The junction had 5 bases not matched to a gene; V was cut back by 0 bases and J by 6 bases. This CDR3 is built from 16 residues. Germline V gene lookup returns CDR1 PRHDT and CDR2 FYEKMQ (reference sequence). Worth noting for this clone: Its target is unknown.

The sequence came from a man aged 25-40 years in good health and CMV-seropositive. The sequencing input was PBMCs. V and J are TRBV13 and TRBJ2-1, with 10 bases matching TRBD1. The CDR3: CASSLGRGQGFNEQFF. The CDR3 nucleotides read TGTGCCAGCAGCTTAGGCCGGGGACAGGGGTTCAATGAGCAGTTCTTC.